This T cell receptor (beta chain) is drawn from a study of T-cell memory formation after mild COVID-19. One entry per CDR3 protein results from TCRdb running MiXCR on the 5' RACE reads. The data contain 450,000 to 650,000 distinct CDR3 sequences, approximately 21% of them singletons. V shed 8 bases and J shed 6 bases, with 8 bases lying between them. The CDR3 length is 11 residues. This TCR was sampled from an adult woman who had mild COVID-19 (a few samples of this study predate the infection). Cell type and time point are not known. The sample comprised PBMCs or a T cell subset sorted from them (not recorded which). The chain employs TRBV12-3 or TRBV12-4 and TRBJ2-1; D gene uncertain. Here the CDR3 reads CASGVRNEQFF. The CDR3 DNA is TGTGCCAGCGGCGTCCGCAATGAGCAGTTCTTC.